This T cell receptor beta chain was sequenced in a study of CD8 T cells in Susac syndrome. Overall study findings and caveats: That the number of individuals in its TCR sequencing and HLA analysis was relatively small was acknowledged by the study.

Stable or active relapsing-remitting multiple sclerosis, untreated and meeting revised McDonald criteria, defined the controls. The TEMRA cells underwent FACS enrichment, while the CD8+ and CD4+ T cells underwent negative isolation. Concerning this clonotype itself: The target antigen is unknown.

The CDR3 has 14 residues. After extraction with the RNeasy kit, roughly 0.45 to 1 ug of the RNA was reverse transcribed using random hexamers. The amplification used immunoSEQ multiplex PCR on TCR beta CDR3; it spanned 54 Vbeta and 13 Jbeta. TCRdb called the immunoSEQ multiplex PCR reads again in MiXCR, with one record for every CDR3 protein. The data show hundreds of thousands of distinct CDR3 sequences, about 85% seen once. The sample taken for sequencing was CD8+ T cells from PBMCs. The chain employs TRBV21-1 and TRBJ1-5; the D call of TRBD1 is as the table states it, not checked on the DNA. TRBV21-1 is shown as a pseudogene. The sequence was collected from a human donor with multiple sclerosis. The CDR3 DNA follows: TGTGCCAGCAGCACCCCCCCGGGGAATCAGCCCCAGCATTTT. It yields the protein CASSTPPGNQPQHF.